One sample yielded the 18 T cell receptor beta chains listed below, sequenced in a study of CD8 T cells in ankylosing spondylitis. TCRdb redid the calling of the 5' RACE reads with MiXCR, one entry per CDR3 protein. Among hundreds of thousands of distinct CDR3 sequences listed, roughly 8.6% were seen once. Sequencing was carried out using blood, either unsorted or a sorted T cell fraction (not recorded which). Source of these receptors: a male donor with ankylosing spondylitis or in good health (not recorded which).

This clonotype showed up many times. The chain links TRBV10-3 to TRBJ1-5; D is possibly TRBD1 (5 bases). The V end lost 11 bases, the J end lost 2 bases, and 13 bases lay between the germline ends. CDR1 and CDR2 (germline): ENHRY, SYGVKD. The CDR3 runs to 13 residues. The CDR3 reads CASAGGGNQPQHF. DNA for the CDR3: TGTGCCTCCGCGGGGGGAGGCAATCAGCCCCAGCATTTT.

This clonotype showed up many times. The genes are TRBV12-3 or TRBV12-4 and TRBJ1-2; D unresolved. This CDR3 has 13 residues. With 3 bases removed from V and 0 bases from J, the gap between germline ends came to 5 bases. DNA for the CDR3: TGTGCCAGCAGTTTCTCTGCTAACTATGGCTACACCTTC. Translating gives CASSFSANYGYTF.

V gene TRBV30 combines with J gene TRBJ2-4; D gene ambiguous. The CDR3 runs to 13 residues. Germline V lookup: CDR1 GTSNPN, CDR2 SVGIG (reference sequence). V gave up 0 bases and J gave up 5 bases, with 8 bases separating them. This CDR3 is CAWSVGNENIQYF. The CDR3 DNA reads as TGTGCCTGGAGTGTAGGAAATGAAAACATTCAGTACTTC. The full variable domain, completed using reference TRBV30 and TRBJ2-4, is SQTIHQWPATLVQPVGSPLSLECTVEGTSNPNLYWYRQAAGRGLQLLFYSVGIGQISSEVPQNLSASRPQDRQFILSSKKLLLSDSGFYLCAWSVGNENIQYFGAGTRLSVL.

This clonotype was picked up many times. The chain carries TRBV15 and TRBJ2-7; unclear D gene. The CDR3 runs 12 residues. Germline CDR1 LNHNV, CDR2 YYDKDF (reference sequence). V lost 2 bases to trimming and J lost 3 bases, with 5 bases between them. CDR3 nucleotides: TGTGCCACCAGCAGAACCGGCTACGAGCAGTACTTC. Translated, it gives CATSRTGYEQYF.

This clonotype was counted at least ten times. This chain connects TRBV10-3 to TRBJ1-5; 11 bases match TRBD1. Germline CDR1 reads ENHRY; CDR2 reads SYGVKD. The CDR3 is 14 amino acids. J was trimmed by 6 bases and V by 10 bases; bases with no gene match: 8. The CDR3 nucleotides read TGTGCCACTAAGGACAGGGGGCAACGTCAGCCCCAGCATTTT. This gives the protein CATKDRGQRQPQHF.

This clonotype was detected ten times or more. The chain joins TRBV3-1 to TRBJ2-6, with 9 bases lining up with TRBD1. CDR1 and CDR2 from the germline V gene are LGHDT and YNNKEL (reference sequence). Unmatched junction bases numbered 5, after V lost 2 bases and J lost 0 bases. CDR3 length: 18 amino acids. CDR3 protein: CASSQRTGVNSGANVLTF. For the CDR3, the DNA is TGTGCCAGCAGCCAACGGACAGGGGTAAACTCTGGGGCCAACGTCCTGACTTTC.

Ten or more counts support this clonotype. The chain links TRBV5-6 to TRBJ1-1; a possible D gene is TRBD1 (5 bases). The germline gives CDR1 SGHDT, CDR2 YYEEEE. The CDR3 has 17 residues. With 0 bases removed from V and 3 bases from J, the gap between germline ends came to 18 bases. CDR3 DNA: TGTGCCAGCAGCTTGGGAGCGCGGACGGGGCTGTACACTGAAGCTTTCTTT. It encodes CASSLGARTGLYTEAFF.

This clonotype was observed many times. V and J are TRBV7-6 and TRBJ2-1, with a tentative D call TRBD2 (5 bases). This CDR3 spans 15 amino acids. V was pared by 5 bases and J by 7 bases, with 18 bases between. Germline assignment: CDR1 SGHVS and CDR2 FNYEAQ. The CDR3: CASSPELNVANEQFF. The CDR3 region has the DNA TGTGCCAGCAGCCCGGAACTTAATGTAGCGAATGAGCAGTTCTTC.

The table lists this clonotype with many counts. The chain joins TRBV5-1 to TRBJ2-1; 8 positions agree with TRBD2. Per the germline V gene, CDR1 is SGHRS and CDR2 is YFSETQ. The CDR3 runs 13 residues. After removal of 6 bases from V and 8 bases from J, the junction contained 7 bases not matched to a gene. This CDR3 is CASKLAVVDEQFF. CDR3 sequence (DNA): TGCGCCAGCAAACTAGCGGTGGTTGATGAGCAGTTCTTC.

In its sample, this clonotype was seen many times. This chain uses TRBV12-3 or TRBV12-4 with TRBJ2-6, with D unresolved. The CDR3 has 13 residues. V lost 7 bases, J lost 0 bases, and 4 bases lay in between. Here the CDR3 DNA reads TGTGCCAGCATCCTCTCTGGGGCCAACGTCCTGACTTTC. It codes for CASILSGANVLTF.

This chain's CDR3 is CSARLHGGAGNTIYF. The CDR3 bases are TGCAGTGCCCGCCTCCACGGGGGCGCTGGAAACACCATATATTTT. The V call is TRBV20-1, the J call TRBJ1-3; maybe TRBD1 (6 bases). Germline CDR1 and CDR2: DFQATT and SNEGSKA (reference sequence). Trimming took 6 bases from V and 2 from J, leaving 17 bases between them. The length of the CDR3 is 15 residues.

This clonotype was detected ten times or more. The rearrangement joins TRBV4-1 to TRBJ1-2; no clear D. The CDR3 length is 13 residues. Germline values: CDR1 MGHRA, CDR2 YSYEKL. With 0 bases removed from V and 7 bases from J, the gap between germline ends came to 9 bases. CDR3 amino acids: CASSQDYISGYTF. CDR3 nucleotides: TGCGCCAGCAGCCAAGATTACATTTCTGGCTACACCTTC.

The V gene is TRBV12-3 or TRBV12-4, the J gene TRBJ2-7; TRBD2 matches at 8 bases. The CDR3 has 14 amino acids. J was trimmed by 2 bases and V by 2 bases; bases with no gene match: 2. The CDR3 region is CASSLSRGAYEQYF. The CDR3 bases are TGTGCCAGCAGTTTATCGCGGGGGGCCTACGAGCAGTACTTC.

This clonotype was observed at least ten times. The CDR3 sequence is CASSLRGPHNEQFF. In DNA form, the CDR3 reads TGTGCCAGCAGTTTAAGAGGACCACACAATGAGCAGTTCTTC. V is TRBV12-3 or TRBV12-4 and J is TRBJ2-1; D is ambiguous. Trimming removed 2 bases at V and 5 bases at J, with 10 bases between. There are 14 residues in the CDR3.

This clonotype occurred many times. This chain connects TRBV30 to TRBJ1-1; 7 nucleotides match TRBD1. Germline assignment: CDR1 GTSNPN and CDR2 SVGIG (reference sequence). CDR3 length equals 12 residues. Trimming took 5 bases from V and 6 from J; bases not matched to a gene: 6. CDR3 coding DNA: TGTGCCTGGGACTTGACAGGGTCTGAAGCTTTCTTT. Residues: CAWDLTGSEAFF.

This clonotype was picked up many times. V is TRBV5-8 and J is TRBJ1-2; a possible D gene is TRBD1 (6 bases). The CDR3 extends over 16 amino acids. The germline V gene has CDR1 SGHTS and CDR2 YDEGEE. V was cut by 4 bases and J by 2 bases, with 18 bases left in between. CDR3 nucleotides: TGTGCCAGCAGCCGCCTACCGGGACACCAAAACTATGGCTACACCTTC. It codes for CASSRLPGHQNYGYTF.

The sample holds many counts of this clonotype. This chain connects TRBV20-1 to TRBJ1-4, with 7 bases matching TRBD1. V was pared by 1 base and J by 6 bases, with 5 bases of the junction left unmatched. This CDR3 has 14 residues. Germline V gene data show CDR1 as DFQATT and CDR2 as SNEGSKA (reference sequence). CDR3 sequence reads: CSARGQGGDEKLFF. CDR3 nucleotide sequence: TGCAGTGCTAGAGGACAGGGAGGAGATGAAAAACTGTTTTTT.

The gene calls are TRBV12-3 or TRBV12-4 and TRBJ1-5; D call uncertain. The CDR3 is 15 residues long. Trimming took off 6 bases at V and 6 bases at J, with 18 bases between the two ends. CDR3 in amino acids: CASSAWGLALQPQHF. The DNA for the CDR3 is TGTGCCAGCAGCGCGTGGGGTCTAGCCCTTCAGCCCCAGCATTTT.